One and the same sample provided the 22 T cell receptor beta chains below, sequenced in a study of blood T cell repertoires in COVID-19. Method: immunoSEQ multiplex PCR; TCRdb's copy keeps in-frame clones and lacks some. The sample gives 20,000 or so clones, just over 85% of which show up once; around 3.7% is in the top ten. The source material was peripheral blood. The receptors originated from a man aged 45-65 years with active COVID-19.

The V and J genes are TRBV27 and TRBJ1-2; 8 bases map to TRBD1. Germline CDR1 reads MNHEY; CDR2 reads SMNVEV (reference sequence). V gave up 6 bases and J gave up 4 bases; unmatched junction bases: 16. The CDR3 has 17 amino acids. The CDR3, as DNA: TGTGCCAGCAGCTTCCAAGCCGGGACAGGATATTCCTATGGCTACACCTTC. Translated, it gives CASSFQAGTGYSYGYTF.

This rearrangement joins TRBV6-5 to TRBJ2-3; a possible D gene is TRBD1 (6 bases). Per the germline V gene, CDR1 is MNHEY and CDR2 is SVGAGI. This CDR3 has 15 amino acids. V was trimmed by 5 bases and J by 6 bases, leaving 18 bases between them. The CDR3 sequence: CASSHRDIPGDTQYF. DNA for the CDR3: TGTGCCAGCAGTCACCGGGACATCCCGGGCGATACGCAGTATTTT.

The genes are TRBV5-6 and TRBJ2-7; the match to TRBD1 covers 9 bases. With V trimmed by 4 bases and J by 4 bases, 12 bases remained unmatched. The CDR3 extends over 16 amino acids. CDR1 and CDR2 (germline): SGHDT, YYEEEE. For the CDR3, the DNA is TGTGCCAGCAGCGCAACGCCCGGGACAGGGTTATACGAGCAGTACTTC. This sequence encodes CASSATPGTGLYEQYF.

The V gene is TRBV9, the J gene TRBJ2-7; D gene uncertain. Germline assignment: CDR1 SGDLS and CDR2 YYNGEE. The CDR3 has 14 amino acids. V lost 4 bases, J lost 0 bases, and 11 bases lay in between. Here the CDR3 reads CASSPQASSYEQYF. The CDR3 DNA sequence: TGTGCCAGCAGCCCTCAAGCCTCCTCCTACGAGCAGTACTTC.

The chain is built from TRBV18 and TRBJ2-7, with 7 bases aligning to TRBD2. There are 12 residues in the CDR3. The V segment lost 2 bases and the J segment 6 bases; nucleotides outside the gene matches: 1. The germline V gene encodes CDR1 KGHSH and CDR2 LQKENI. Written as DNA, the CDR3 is TGTGCCAGCTCACCATCGGGGGGCGAGCAGTACTTC. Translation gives CASSPSGGEQYF.

CDR3 sequence: CASSLTLGQVTLGEQFF. The DNA for the CDR3 is TGTGCCAGCAGCCTCACACTCGGACAGGTAACCCTTGGTGAGCAGTTCTTC. The chain uses TRBV3-1 (or the pseudogene TRBV3-2) and TRBJ2-1; TRBD1 matches 7 bases. There are 17 residues in the CDR3. Germline trimming cut 4 bases from V and 9 bases from J; bases unmatched to any gene: 18. Germline assignment: CDR1 LGHDT and CDR2 YNNKEL (reference sequence).

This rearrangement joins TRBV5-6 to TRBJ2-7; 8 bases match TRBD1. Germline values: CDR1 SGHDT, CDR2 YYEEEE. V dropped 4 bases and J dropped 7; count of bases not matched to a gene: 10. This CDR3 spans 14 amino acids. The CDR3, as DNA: TGTGCCAGCAGCCCTCCGGGACAGGCGAGGGAGCAGTACTTC. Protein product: CASSPPGQAREQYF.

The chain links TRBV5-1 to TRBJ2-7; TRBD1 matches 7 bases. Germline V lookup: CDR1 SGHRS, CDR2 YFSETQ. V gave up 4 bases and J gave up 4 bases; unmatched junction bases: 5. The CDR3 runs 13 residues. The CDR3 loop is CASSLQGPYEQYF. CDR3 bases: TGCGCCAGCAGCCTACAGGGGCCTTACGAGCAGTACTTC.

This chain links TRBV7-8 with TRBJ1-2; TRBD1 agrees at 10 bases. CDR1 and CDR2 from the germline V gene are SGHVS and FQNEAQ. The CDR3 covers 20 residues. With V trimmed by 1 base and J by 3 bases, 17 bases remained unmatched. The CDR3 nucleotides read TGTGCCAGCAGCTTAGGGGTCCCCGGGACAGGGGCCAGTAGGGACTATGGCTACACCTTC. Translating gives CASSLGVPGTGASRDYGYTF.

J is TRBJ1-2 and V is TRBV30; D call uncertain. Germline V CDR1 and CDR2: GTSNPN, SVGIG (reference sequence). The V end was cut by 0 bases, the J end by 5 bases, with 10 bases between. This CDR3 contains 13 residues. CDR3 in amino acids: CAWSVIPSYGYTF. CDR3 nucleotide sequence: TGTGCCTGGAGTGTAATACCGAGTTATGGCTACACCTTC.

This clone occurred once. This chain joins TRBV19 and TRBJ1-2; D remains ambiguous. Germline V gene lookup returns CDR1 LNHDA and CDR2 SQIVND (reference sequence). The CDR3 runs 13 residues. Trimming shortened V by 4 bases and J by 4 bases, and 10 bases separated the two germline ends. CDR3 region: CASSTQVFYGYTF. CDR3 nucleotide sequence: TGTGCCAGTAGTACCCAGGTGTTCTATGGCTACACCTTC.

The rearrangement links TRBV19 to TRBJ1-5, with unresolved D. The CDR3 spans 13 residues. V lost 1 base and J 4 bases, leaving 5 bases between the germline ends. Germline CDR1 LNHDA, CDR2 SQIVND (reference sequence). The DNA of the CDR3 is TGTGCCAGTAGTATAGTGAGAAATCAGCCCCAGCATTTT. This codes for CASSIVRNQPQHF.

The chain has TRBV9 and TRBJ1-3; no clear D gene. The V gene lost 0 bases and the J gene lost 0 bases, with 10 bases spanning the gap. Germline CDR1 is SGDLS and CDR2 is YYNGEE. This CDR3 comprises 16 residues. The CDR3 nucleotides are TGTGCCAGCAGCGTAGGGTTGGCAGGCTCTGGAAACACCATATATTTT. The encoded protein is CASSVGLAGSGNTIYF.

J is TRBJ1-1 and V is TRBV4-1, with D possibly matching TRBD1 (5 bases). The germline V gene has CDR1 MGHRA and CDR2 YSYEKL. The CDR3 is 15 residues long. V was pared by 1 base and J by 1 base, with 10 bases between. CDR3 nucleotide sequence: TGCGCCAGCAGCCAAGTCGGCGGGGGGAACACTGAAGCTTTCTTT. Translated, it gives CASSQVGGGNTEAFF.

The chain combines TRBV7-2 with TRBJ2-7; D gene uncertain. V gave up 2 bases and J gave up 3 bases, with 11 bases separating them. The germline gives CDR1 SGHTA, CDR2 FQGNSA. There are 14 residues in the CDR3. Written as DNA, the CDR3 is TGTGCCAGCAGCTTATCCTTTAGAAACTACGAGCAGTACTTC. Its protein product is CASSLSFRNYEQYF. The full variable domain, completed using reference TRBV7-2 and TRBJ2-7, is GAGVSQSPSNKVTEKGKDVELRCDPISGHTALYWYRQSLGQGLEFLIYFQGNSAPDKSGLPSDRFSAERTGGSVSTLTIQRTQQEDSAVYLCASSLSFRNYEQYFGPGTRLTVT.

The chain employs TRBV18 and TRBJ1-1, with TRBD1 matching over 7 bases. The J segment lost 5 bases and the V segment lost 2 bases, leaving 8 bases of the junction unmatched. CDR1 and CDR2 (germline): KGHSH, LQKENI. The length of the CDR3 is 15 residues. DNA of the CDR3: TGTGCCAGCTCACCATCAGGGGGTAGGAATACTGAAGCTTTCTTT. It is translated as CASSPSGGRNTEAFF. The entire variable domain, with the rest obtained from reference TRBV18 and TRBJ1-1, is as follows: NAGVMQNPRHLVRRRGQEARLRCSPMKGHSHVYWYRQLPEEGLKFMVYLQKENIIDESGMPKERFSAEFPKEGPSILRIQQVVRGDSAAYFCASSPSGGRNTEAFFGQGTRLTVV.

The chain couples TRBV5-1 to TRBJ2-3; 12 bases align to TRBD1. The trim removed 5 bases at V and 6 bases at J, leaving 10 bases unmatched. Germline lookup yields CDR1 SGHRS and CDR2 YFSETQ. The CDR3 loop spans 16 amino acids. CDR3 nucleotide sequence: TGCGCCAGCAGACTCCCAGGGACAGGGGGCGCGGATACGCAGTATTTT. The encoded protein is CASRLPGTGGADTQYF.

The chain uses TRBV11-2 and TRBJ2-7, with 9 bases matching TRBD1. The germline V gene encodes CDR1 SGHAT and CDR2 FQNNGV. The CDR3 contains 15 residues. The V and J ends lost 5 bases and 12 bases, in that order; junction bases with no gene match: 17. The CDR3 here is CASSPTPGTGWAPYF. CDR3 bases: TGTGCCAGCAGCCCCACCCCCGGGACAGGGTGGGCCCCGTACTTC.

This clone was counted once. The CDR3 sequence: CASSVDSPGGYTF. The CDR3 DNA reads TGTGCCAGCAGTGTCGACTCCCCCGGGGGCTACACCTTC. The chain couples TRBV25-1 to TRBJ1-2; D is ambiguous. This CDR3 has 13 residues. In germline, CDR1 is MGHDK, CDR2 SYGVNS. Trimming took off 4 bases at V and 8 bases at J, with 14 bases between the two ends.

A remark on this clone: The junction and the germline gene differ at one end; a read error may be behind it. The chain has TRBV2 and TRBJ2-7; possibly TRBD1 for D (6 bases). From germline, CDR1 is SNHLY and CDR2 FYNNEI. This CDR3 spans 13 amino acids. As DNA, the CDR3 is TGTGCCTGCAGGGCAGGGGACTCCTACGAGCAGTACTTC. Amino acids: CACRAGDSYEQYF.

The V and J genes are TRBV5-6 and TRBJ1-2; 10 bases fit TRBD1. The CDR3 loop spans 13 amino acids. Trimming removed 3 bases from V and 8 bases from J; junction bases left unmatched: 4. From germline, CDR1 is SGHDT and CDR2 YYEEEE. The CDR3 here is CASSSTGGLGYTF. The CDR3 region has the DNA TGTGCCAGCAGCTCGACAGGGGGCTTAGGCTACACCTTC.

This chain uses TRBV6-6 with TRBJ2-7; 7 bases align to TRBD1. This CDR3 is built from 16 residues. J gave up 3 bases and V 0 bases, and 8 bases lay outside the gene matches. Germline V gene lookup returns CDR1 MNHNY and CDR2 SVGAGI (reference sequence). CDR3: CASSYSNRGGSYEQYF. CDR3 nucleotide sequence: TGTGCCAGCAGTTACTCCAACAGGGGTGGTAGCTACGAGCAGTACTTC.